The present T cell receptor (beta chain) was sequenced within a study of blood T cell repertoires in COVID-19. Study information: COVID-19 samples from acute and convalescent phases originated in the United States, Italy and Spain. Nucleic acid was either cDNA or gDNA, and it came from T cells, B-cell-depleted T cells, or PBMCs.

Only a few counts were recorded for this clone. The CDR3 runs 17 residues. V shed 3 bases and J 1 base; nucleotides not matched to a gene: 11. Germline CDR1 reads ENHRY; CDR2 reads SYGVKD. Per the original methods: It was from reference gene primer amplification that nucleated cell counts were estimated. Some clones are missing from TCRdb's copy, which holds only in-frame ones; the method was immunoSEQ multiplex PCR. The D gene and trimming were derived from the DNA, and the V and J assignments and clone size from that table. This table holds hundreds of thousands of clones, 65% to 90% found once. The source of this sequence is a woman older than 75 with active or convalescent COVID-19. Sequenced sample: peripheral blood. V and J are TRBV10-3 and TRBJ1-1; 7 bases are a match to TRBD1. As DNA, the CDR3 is TGTGCCATCAGTGACCCCGTCCGAAGACAGGGGAACACTGAAGCTTTCTTT. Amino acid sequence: CAISDPVRRQGNTEAFF.